The 19 T cell receptor beta chains presented below share a single source sample, sequenced in a study of blood T cell repertoires in COVID-19. TCRdb's table, derived via immunoSEQ multiplex PCR, lists solely in-frame clones and lacks some. The profile shows about 240,000 clones, 82% of them singletons. Source material: peripheral blood. The receptors come from a woman between 18 and 29 years old with acute or convalescent COVID-19.

V and J are TRBV19 and TRBJ1-2, with TRBD1 matching 11 bases. The CDR3 covers 15 residues. Germline V lookup: CDR1 LNHDA, CDR2 SQIVND (reference sequence). The trim removed 6 bases at V and 4 bases at J, leaving 7 bases unmatched. CDR3 residues: CASRLGQGVGYGYTF. The CDR3 bases are TGTGCCAGTAGACTGGGACAGGGGGTGGGCTATGGCTACACCTTC.

This chain joins TRBV5-6 and TRBJ1-2; 7 bases map to TRBD1. The germline gives CDR1 SGHDT, CDR2 YYEEEE. The V segment lost 4 bases and the J segment 6 bases; nucleotides outside the gene matches: 6. The CDR3 is made up of 13 amino acids. CDR3 sequence (DNA): TGTGCCAGCAGCCCCACAGGGGTTGATGGCTACACCTTC. This codes for CASSPTGVDGYTF.

This chain uses TRBV7-9 with TRBJ2-1, with 9 bases that match TRBD1. This CDR3 has 14 amino acids. Germline loops: CDR1 SEHNR, CDR2 FQNEAQ (reference sequence). V was clipped by 6 bases and J by 8 bases; unmatched bases: 8. As DNA, the CDR3 is TGTGCCAGCAGACCAACAGGGGGCACGGATGAGCAGTTCTTC. Amino acid sequence: CASRPTGGTDEQFF.

This chain connects TRBV3-1 (or the pseudogene TRBV3-2) to TRBJ1-2; D call uncertain. The CDR3 is made up of 14 amino acids. Per germline, CDR1 LGHDT and CDR2 YNNKEL (reference sequence). The V gene lost 1 base and the J gene lost 4 bases, with 10 bases spanning the gap. The CDR3 sequence is CASSQAGNLYGYTF. The CDR3 region has the DNA TGTGCCAGCAGCCAAGCGGGGAATCTCTATGGCTACACCTTC.

The chain recombines TRBV7-2 with TRBJ2-1, with 9 bases that match TRBD2. Per germline, CDR1 SGHTA and CDR2 FQGNSA. Losses at the gene ends were 5 bases for V and 6 bases for J; bases not matched to a gene: 17. This CDR3 spans 18 amino acids. The CDR3 sequence: CASSNRGFRLAGSNEQFF. In DNA, the CDR3 is TGTGCCAGCAGCAATAGGGGTTTTCGGCTAGCGGGAAGCAATGAGCAGTTCTTC. Together with reference TRBV7-2 and TRBJ2-1, the CDR3 gives the full variable domain: GAGVSQSPSNKVTEKGKDVELRCDPISGHTALYWYRQSLGQGLEFLIYFQGNSAPDKSGLPSDRFSAERTGGSVSTLTIQRTQQEDSAVYLCASSNRGFRLAGSNEQFFGPGTRLTVL.

This chain joins TRBV19 and TRBJ2-5; 7 nucleotides line up with TRBD2. V was clipped by 5 bases and J by 1 base; unmatched bases: 16. The CDR3 spans 18 residues. Looked up from germline, CDR1 is LNHDA and CDR2 is SQIVND (reference sequence). This CDR3 is CASSGAPGRGSFQETQYF. DNA of the CDR3: TGTGCCAGTAGTGGGGCCCCCGGACGCGGGAGTTTCCAAGAGACCCAGTACTTC. Full variable domain (missing parts from reference TRBV19 and TRBJ2-5): DGGITQSPKYLFRKEGQNVTLSCEQNLNHDAMYWYRQDPGQGLRLIYYSQIVNDFQKGDIAEGYSVSREKKESFPLTVTSAQKNPTAFYLCASSGAPGRGSFQETQYFGPGTRLLVL.

This clone showed up just a few times. The chain carries TRBV5-4 and TRBJ2-7; 10 nucleotides align to TRBD2. Per the germline V gene, CDR1 is SGHNT and CDR2 is YYREEE (reference sequence). The CDR3 runs to 15 residues. With 1 base clipped from V and 4 bases from J, the junction kept 5 bases outside the gene matches. This CDR3 reads CASSLPGTSEYEQYF. The CDR3 nucleotides are TGTGCCAGCAGCTTGCCAGGGACTAGCGAATACGAGCAGTACTTC.

The gene calls are TRBV6-5 and TRBJ2-5; weak D call: TRBD1 (5 bases). The V gene lost 7 bases and the J gene lost 5 bases, with 8 bases spanning the gap. The CDR3 extends over 11 amino acids. The germline CDR1 and CDR2 sequences are MNHEY and SVGAGI. CDR3 region: CASKSGETQYF. The CDR3, as DNA: TGTGCCAGCAAATCAGGGGAGACCCAGTACTTC.

The V call is TRBV6-2 or TRBV6-3, the J call TRBJ1-1; D ambiguous. V gave up 0 bases and J gave up 0 bases, with 8 bases separating them. The CDR3 is 15 residues long. The germline CDR1 and CDR2 sequences are MNHEY and SVGEGT. The CDR3 DNA is TGTGCCAGCAGTTACTCGATAGAGGTGAACACTGAAGCTTTCTTT. Its protein product is CASSYSIEVNTEAFF.

The chain combines TRBV5-1 with TRBJ2-7; 9 bases are a match to TRBD1. CDR1 is SGHRS, CDR2 YFSETQ, per germline. After removal of 0 bases from V and 3 bases from J, the junction contained 7 bases not matched to a gene. The CDR3 spans 16 residues. The CDR3 DNA reads as TGCGCCAGCAGCTTGGGGTCAACAGGGGGCCGCTACGAGCAGTACTTC. Translating gives CASSLGSTGGRYEQYF.

The CDR3 nucleotides read TGTGCCAGCAGCTTCCCCGGGACAGGTTCCAATGAGCAGTTCTTC. As protein: CASSFPGTGSNEQFF. This chain connects TRBV7-9 to TRBJ2-1; 8 bases agree with TRBD1. Germline V gene data show CDR1 as SEHNR and CDR2 as FQNEAQ (reference sequence). The ends lost 3 bases at V and 6 bases at J; junction bases unmatched: 7. CDR3 length: 15 amino acids.

Only one count was recorded for this clone. The rearrangement links TRBV5-1 to TRBJ2-7, with 8 bases identical to TRBD1. The CDR3 has 15 amino acids. Germline trimming cut 4 bases from V and 5 bases from J; bases unmatched to any gene: 11. Germline-derived CDR1 and CDR2 are SGHRS and YFSETQ. CDR3 bases: TGCGCCAGCAGCCGTGGGGGGACAGGTAACAACGAGCAGTACTTC. This encodes CASSRGGTGNNEQYF.

The chain joins TRBV19 to TRBJ1-3; D may be TRBD1 (5 bases). The germline V gene encodes CDR1 LNHDA and CDR2 SQIVND (reference sequence). The CDR3 sequence is 14 residues long. V was shortened by 10 bases and J by 1 base, with 14 bases between the two germline ends. Written as DNA, the CDR3 is TGTGCCACTGAGGGGAGGGATTCTGGAAACACCATATATTTT. As protein: CATEGRDSGNTIYF.

The chain has TRBV18 and TRBJ2-6; D unclear. The germline V and J ends were trimmed by 4 bases and 3 bases, with 10 bases remaining between them. The CDR3 loop spans 15 amino acids. Germline CDR1 and CDR2: KGHSH and LQKENI. The CDR3 DNA reads as TGTGCCAGCTCACTCCCGGTGGTTGGGGCCAACGTCCTGACTTTC. This encodes CASSLPVVGANVLTF. Full variable domain (missing parts from reference TRBV18 and TRBJ2-6): NAGVMQNPRHLVRRRGQEARLRCSPMKGHSHVYWYRQLPEEGLKFMVYLQKENIIDESGMPKERFSAEFPKEGPSILRIQQVVRGDSAAYFCASSLPVVGANVLTFGAGSRLTVL.

V and J are TRBV6-5 and TRBJ1-1; 8 bases match TRBD1. CDR3 length: 14 amino acids. The germline V gene has CDR1 MNHEY and CDR2 SVGAGI. V lost 5 bases to trimming and J lost 8 bases; unmatched junction nucleotides: 10. CDR3 protein: CASSLTRQGWEAFF. DNA of the CDR3: TGTGCCAGCAGTCTAACTCGACAGGGGTGGGAAGCTTTCTTT.

This clone occurred once. The rearrangement links TRBV3-1 (or the pseudogene TRBV3-2) to TRBJ1-5; D remains unclear. V was shortened by 4 bases and J by 6 bases, with 13 bases between the two germline ends. From germline, CDR1 is LGHDT and CDR2 YNNKEL (reference sequence). The CDR3 length is 14 residues. CDR3 protein: CASSPLLSSQPQHF. For the CDR3, the DNA is TGTGCCAGCAGCCCCCTCCTCTCGTCTCAGCCCCAGCATTTT.

The CDR3 loop reads CASGPDWGAETQYF. Here the CDR3 DNA reads TGTGCTAGTGGCCCGGACTGGGGAGCAGAGACCCAGTACTTC. The V gene is TRBV12-5, the J gene TRBJ2-5; maybe TRBD2 (5 bases). CDR3 length equals 14 residues. The germline CDR1 and CDR2 sequences are LGHNT and FRNRAP. The V end was cut by 6 bases, the J end by 4 bases, with 15 bases between.

The chain joins TRBV20-1 to TRBJ2-1, with TRBD2 matching over 7 bases. There are 11 residues in the CDR3. Germline CDR1 and CDR2: DFQATT and SNEGSKA (reference sequence). The V segment lost 4 bases and the J segment 8 bases; nucleotides outside the gene matches: 2. CDR3 nucleotide sequence: TGCAGTGCTACCACTAGCGATGAGCAGTTCTTC. It is translated as CSATTSDEQFF.

This chain connects TRBV20-1 to TRBJ1-1; D is possibly TRBD1 (6 bases). Trimming removed 3 bases from V and 1 base from J, with 12 bases in between. Germline V gene lookup returns CDR1 DFQATT and CDR2 SNEGSKA (reference sequence). This CDR3 is 14 amino acids long. The DNA of the CDR3 is TGCAGTGCTAGTAACGGACAGCAGAACACTGAAGCTTTCTTT. The encoded protein is CSASNGQQNTEAFF.